The 17 T cell receptor beta chains presented below share a single source sample, sequenced in a study of neurological immune-mediated disorders. One entry per CDR3 protein results from TCRdb running MiXCR on the 5' RACE reads. This sample has approximately 50,000 distinct CDR3 sequences, with approximately 10% found just once. The specimen sequenced was PBMCs. The receptors were gathered from a man in his 70s with HTLV-1-associated myelopathy (HAM/TSP).

The chain couples TRBV5-1 to TRBJ1-6, with D uncertain. Trimming removed 0 bases from V and 7 bases from J, with 8 bases in between. CDR3 size: 14 residues. Germline V lookup: CDR1 SGHRS, CDR2 YFSETQ. In nucleotides, the CDR3 is TGCGCCAGCAGCTTGGAACGTACGAATTCACCCCTCCACTTT. Its protein is CASSLERTNSPLHF.

This clonotype was counted many times. The chain joins TRBV7-2 to TRBJ2-3, with D possibly matching TRBD1 (5 bases). Germline CDR1 reads SGHTA; CDR2 reads FQGNSA. This CDR3 region has 13 residues. Trimming took 4 bases from V and 5 from J, leaving 10 bases between them. DNA for the CDR3: TGTGCCAGCAGCTCAGGCAGGGTAGATACGCAGTATTTT. Translating gives CASSSGRVDTQYF.

This clonotype has at least ten counts. This sequence joins TRBV12-3 or TRBV12-4 and TRBJ2-2; D gene uncertain. The CDR3 covers 16 residues. V was shortened by 6 bases and J by 5 bases, with 19 bases between the two germline ends. CDR3 DNA: TGTGCCAGCAGCCGGTCGTGGCAGAGCTTAACCGGGGAGCTGTTTTTT. Protein: CASSRSWQSLTGELFF.

This clonotype was seen ten or more times. This chain uses TRBV7-9 with TRBJ1-3; a weak D match, TRBD1 (5 bases). The CDR3 is made up of 14 amino acids. Between the trimmed V and J ends, which lost 4 bases and 5 bases, there was a span of 12 bases. Germline CDR1 and CDR2: SEHNR and FQNEAQ (reference sequence). The CDR3 bases are TGTGCCAGCAGCTCCGGGACTTTTAGAAACACCATATATTTT. Translation gives CASSSGTFRNTIYF.

This clonotype has ten or more counts. The chain carries TRBV5-1 and TRBJ2-7; 9 nucleotides align to TRBD1. CDR1 and CDR2 (germline): SGHRS, YFSETQ. The CDR3 totals 13 residues. The V segment lost 7 bases and the J segment 2 bases; nucleotides outside the gene matches: 4. The CDR3 protein is CASSDRGAYEQYF. CDR3 DNA: TGCGCCAGCTCGGACAGGGGTGCCTACGAGCAGTACTTC.

This chain links TRBV7-2 with TRBJ2-7; 11 positions agree with TRBD2. Per the germline V gene, CDR1 is SGHTA and CDR2 is FQGNSA. Unmatched junction bases numbered 6, after V lost 3 bases and J lost 5 bases. The CDR3 runs 15 residues. CDR3 sequence (DNA): TGTGCCAGCAGCTTTTTAGCGGGAGGGCCGGACGAGCAGTACTTC. Translated: CASSFLAGGPDEQYF. The full variable domain, completed using reference TRBV7-2 and TRBJ2-7, is GAGVSQSPSNKVTEKGKDVELRCDPISGHTALYWYRQSLGQGLEFLIYFQGNSAPDKSGLPSDRFSAERTGGSVSTLTIQRTQQEDSAVYLCASSFLAGGPDEQYFGPGTRLTVT.

In its sample, this clonotype was seen many times. The gene calls are TRBV20-1 and TRBJ2-5, with 11 bases lining up with TRBD2. V dropped 2 bases and J dropped 5; count of bases not matched to a gene: 7. The CDR3 covers 15 residues. Germline V gene sequence: CDR1 DFQATT, CDR2 SNEGSKA (reference sequence). The CDR3 bases are TGCAGTGCTAGATCGGGACTAGCGGTTGGGGAGACCCAGTACTTC. Protein: CSARSGLAVGETQYF.

The sample holds many counts of this clonotype. The rearrangement uses TRBV20-1 and TRBJ2-3; D is perhaps TRBD2 (6 bases). This CDR3 has 12 residues. Per germline, CDR1 DFQATT and CDR2 SNEGSKA (reference sequence). V was pared by 6 bases and J by 6 bases, with 13 bases between. The CDR3 nucleotides read TGCAGTGCCGAGGGACTTCAGGATACGCAGTATTTT. Translating it yields CSAEGLQDTQYF.

In this sample, this clonotype turned up many times. This rearrangement joins TRBV4-3 to TRBJ1-5, with a tentative D call TRBD1 (5 bases). Germline CDR1 is LGHNA and CDR2 is YSLEER. This CDR3 is 14 amino acids long. Trimming took 4 bases from V and 3 from J, leaving 10 bases between them. The CDR3 protein is CASSLWGDNQPQHF. CDR3 in DNA: TGCGCCAGCAGCCTTTGGGGGGACAATCAGCCCCAGCATTTT.

This clonotype was observed many times. This rearrangement joins TRBV9 to TRBJ2-1, with D hard to call. Trimming removed 2 bases from V and 10 bases from J, with 10 bases in between. The CDR3 runs to 12 residues. From germline, CDR1 is SGDLS and CDR2 YYNGEE. The CDR3 loop reads CASSVLYGEQFF. The CDR3 DNA sequence: TGTGCCAGCAGCGTCTTGTATGGCGAGCAGTTCTTC.

As regards this clonotype: Germline is not matched at one junction end, which may reflect a read error. The chain is built from TRBV20-1 and TRBJ2-3, with 11 bases aligning to TRBD2. CDR1 DFQATT and CDR2 SNEGSKA come from the germline V gene (reference sequence). This CDR3 spans 14 amino acids. The CDR3 is CSGRLAGSPDTQYF. In DNA form, the CDR3 reads TGCAGTGGTAGACTAGCGGGATCCCCCGATACGCAGTATTTT.

This clonotype was counted at least ten times. This chain connects TRBV5-1 to TRBJ2-2; D is undetermined. The germline V gene has CDR1 SGHRS and CDR2 YFSETQ. V lost 1 base to trimming and J lost 6 bases, with 7 bases between them. The CDR3 runs 13 residues. CDR3 DNA sequence: TGCGCCAGCAGCTTGACTGTATCCGGGGAGCTGTTTTTT. Amino acids: CASSLTVSGELFF.

By frequency in the sample, this clonotype is medium-sized. This rearrangement joins TRBV9 to TRBJ2-7; TRBD2 aligns across 10 bases. CDR3 length equals 18 residues. CDR1 is SGDLS and CDR2 is YYNGEE in the germline V gene. Unmatched junction bases numbered 10, after V lost 0 bases and J lost 1 base. In nucleotides, the CDR3 is TGTGCCAGCAGCGTAGAGTTAACTAGCGGGGTGCATTCCTACGAGCAGTACTTC. This translates into CASSVELTSGVHSYEQYF.

By its share, this clonotype is medium-sized. The chain recombines TRBV20-1 with TRBJ1-5; no definite D call. This CDR3 has 13 residues. The germline gives CDR1 DFQATT, CDR2 SNEGSKA (reference sequence). Between the trimmed V and J ends, which lost 3 bases and 3 bases, there was a span of 9 bases. Written as DNA, the CDR3 is TGCAGTGCTAGTCGTGGAACCAATCAGCCCCAGCATTTT. This translates into CSASRGTNQPQHF.

This chain links TRBV5-1 with TRBJ1-3; 10 bases match TRBD1. The ends lost 8 bases at V and 3 bases at J; junction bases unmatched: 8. Per the germline V gene, CDR1 is SGHRS and CDR2 is YFSETQ. The CDR3 sequence is 15 residues long. The CDR3 nucleotides read TGCGCCAGAGGCCCGACAGGGGGCCATGGAAACACCATATATTTT. Protein sequence: CARGPTGGHGNTIYF. The full variable domain, with the rest looked up from reference TRBV5-1 and TRBJ1-3, is KAGVTQTPRYLIKTRGQQVTLSCSPISGHRSVSWYQQTPGQGLQFLFEYFSETQRNKGNFPGRFSGRQFSNSRSEMNVSTLELGDSALYLCARGPTGGHGNTIYFGEGSWLTVV.

This clonotype was detected many times. The chain carries TRBV28 and TRBJ1-1, with 9 bases matching TRBD1. V shed 5 bases and J 6 bases; nucleotides not matched to a gene: 16. The germline V gene has CDR1 MDHEN and CDR2 SYDVKM. There are 17 residues in the CDR3. CDR3 sequence reads: CASSPRGTGRGSPEAFF. Written as DNA, the CDR3 is TGTGCCAGCAGTCCCCGAGGGACAGGGAGGGGGTCGCCTGAAGCTTTCTTT.

This clonotype showed up many times. At one end the junction does not follow the germline gene, possibly because of a read error. The gene calls are TRBV20-1 and TRBJ2-2, with 9 bases aligning to TRBD2. Per the germline V gene, CDR1 is DFQATT and CDR2 is SNEGSKA (reference sequence). This CDR3 contains 13 residues. For the CDR3, the DNA is TGTAGTGGGGCTAGCGGGATTCCCGGGGAGCTGTTTTTT. As protein: CSGASGIPGELFF.